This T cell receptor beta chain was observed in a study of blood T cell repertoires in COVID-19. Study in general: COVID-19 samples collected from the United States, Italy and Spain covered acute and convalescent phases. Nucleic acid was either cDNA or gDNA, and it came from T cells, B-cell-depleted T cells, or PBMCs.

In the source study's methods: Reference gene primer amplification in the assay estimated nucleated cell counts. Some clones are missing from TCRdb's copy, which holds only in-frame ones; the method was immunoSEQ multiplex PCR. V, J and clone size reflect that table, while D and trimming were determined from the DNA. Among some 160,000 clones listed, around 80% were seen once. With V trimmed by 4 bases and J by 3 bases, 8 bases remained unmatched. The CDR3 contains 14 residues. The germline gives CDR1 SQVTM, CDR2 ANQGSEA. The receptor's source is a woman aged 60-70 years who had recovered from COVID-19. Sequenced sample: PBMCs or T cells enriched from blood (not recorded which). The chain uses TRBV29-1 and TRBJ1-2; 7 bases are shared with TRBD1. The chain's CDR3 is CSVALGQGDYGYTF. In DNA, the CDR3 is TGCAGCGTTGCCCTAGGGCAGGGGGACTATGGCTACACCTTC.